This T cell receptor beta chain was sequenced during a study of blood T cell repertoires in COVID-19. Whole-study context: Both acute and convalescent COVID-19 samples were obtained from the United States, Italy and Spain. PBMCs, B-cell-depleted T cells, or T cells provided the cDNA or gDNA that made up the material.

In the authors' workflow: Estimates of nucleated cell counts were drawn from the amplification of reference gene primers. Data came from immunoSEQ multiplex PCR; TCRdb stores just in-frame clones and leaves some out. The V and J calls and clone size were taken over from that table, and D and trimming were inferred from the DNA. Of 50,000 to 65,000 clones listed, 75% to 90% are singletons. V lost 4 bases and J 2 bases, leaving 18 bases between the germline ends. The CDR3 covers 17 residues. CDR1 SGHDN and CDR2 FVKESK come from the germline V gene. The genes are TRBV14 and TRBJ2-1, with D possibly TRBD2 on 5 matching bases. The sequenced material came from peripheral blood. This receptor was identified in a human donor in a cohort sampled during active COVID-19. The CDR3 protein is CASSPGVTRIPYNEQFF. The CDR3 DNA reads TGTGCCAGCAGCCCCGGCGTAACTAGGATTCCCTACAATGAGCAGTTCTTC. Combining the CDR3 with reference TRBV14 and TRBJ2-1 gives the whole variable domain EAGVTQFPSHSVIEKGQTVTLRCDPISGHDNLYWYRRVMGKEIKFLLHFVKESKQDESGMPNNRFLAERTGGTYSTLKVQPAELEDSGVYFCASSPGVTRIPYNEQFFGPGTRLTVL.